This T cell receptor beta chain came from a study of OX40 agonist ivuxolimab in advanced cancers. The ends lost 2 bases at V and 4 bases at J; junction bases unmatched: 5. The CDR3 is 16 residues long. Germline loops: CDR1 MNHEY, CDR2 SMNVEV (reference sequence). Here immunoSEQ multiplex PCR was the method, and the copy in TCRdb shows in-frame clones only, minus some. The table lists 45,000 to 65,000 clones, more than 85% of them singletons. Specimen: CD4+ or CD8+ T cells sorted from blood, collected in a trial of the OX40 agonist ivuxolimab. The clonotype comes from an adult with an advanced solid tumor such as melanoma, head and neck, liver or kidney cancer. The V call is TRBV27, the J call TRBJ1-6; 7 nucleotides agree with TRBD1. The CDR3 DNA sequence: TGTGCCAGCAGTTTAGTTGGGGACAGATATAATTCACCCCTCCACTTT. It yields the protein CASSLVGDRYNSPLHF.